This TCR beta chain was captured by sequencing in a study of T cells after yellow fever vaccination. Each CDR3 protein is one row after TCRdb ran MiXCR on the 5' RACE reads. The sample consists of some 420,000 distinct CDR3 sequences, around 19% of them appearing once. This clonotype has a handful of counts. The V gene's germline CDR1 is SGHTA and CDR2 FQGTGA. V was pared by 4 bases and J by 9 bases, with 6 bases of the junction left unmatched. This CDR3 is 13 amino acids long. This specimen was PBMCs, taken before the yellow fever booster vaccination. This TCR derives from a man between 18 and 29 years old who received the YFV17D yellow fever vaccine. The chain carries TRBV7-3 and TRBJ1-2; 9 nucleotides line up with TRBD1. The CDR3 protein is CASSSGTGNRYTF. DNA of the CDR3: TGTGCCAGCAGCTCAGGGACAGGGAATCGCTACACCTTC.